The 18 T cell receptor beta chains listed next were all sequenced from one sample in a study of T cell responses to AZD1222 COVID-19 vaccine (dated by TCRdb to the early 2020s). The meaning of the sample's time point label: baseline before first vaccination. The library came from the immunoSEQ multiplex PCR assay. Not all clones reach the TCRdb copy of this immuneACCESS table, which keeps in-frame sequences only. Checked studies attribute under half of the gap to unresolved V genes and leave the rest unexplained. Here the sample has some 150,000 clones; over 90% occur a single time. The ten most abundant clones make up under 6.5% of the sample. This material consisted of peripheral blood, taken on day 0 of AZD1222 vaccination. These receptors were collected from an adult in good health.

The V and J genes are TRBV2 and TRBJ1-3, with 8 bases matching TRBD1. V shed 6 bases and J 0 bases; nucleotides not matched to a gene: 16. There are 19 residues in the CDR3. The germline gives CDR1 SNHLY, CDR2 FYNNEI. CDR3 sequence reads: CASRLGFRRTGSSGNTIYF. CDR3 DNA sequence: TGTGCCAGCAGATTGGGGTTCCGTAGGACAGGGAGCTCTGGAAACACCATATATTTT. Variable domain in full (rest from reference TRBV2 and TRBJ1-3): EPEVTQTPSHQVTQMGQEVILRCVPISNHLYFYWYRQILGQKVEFLVSFYNNEISEKSEIFDDQFSVERPDGSNFTLKIRSTKLEDSAMYFCASRLGFRRTGSSGNTIYFGEGSWLTVV.

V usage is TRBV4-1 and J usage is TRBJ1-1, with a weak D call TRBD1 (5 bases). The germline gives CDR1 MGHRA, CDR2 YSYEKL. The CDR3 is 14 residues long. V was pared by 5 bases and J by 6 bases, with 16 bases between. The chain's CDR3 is CASSIGTPGAEAFF. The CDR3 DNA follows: TGCGCCAGCAGCATCGGTACCCCGGGGGCTGAAGCTTTCTTT.

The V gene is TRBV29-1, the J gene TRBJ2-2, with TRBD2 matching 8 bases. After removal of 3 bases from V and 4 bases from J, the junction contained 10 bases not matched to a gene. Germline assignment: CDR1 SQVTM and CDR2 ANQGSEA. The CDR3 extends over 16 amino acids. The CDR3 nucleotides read TGCAGCGTTGATGTTAGCGGGATCGGGGGCACCGGGGAGCTGTTTTTT. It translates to CSVDVSGIGGTGELFF.

CDR3 in DNA: TGTGCCACCTCCAACTCCCAGGGACAGCCGTTCTACGAGCAGTACTTC. Translation gives CATSNSQGQPFYEQYF. This chain links TRBV15 with TRBJ2-7, with 7 bases matching TRBD1. The CDR3 sequence is 16 residues long. Looked up from germline, CDR1 is LNHNV and CDR2 is YYDKDF (reference sequence). J was trimmed by 3 bases and V by 8 bases; bases with no gene match: 16. The variable domain in full, with the rest retrieved from reference TRBV15 and TRBJ2-7, is DAMVIQNPRYQVTQFGKPVTLSCSQTLNHNVMYWYQQKSSQAPKLLFHYYDKDFNNEADTPDNFQSRRPNTSFCFLDIRSPGLGDTAMYLCATSNSQGQPFYEQYFGPGTRLTVT.

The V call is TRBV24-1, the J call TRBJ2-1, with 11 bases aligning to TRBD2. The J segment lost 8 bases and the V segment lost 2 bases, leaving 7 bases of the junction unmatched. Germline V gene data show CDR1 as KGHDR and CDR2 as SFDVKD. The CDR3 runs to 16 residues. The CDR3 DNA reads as TGTGCCACCAGTGATTCAAGTAGCGGGAGGGGCGATGAGCAGTTCTTC. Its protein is CATSDSSSGRGDEQFF.

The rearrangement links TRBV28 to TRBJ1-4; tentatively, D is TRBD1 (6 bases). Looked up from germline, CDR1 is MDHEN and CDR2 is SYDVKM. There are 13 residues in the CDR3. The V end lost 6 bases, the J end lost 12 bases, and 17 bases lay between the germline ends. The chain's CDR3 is CASRFNRVGELFF. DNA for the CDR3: TGTGCCAGCAGATTCAACAGGGTCGGGGAACTGTTTTTT. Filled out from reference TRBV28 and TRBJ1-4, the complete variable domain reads DVKVTQSSRYLVKRTGEKVFLECVQDMDHENMFWYRQDPGLGLRLIYFSYDVKMKEKGDIPEGYSVSREKKERFSLILESASTNQTSMYLCASRFNRVGELFFGSGTQLSVL.

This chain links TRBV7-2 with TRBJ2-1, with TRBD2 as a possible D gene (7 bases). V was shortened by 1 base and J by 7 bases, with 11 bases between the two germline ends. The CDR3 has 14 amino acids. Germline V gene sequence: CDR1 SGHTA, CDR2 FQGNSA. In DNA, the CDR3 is TGTGCCAGCAGCTTAGTAGGGGGGGTGAATGAGCAGTTCTTC. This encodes CASSLVGGVNEQFF.

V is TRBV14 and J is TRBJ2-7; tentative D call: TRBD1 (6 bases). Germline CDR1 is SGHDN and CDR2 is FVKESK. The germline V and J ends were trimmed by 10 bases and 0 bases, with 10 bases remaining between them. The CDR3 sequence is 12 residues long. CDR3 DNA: TGTGCCACAGGACAGAACTCCTACGAGCAGTACTTC. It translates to CATGQNSYEQYF. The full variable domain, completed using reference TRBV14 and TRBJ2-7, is EAGVTQFPSHSVIEKGQTVTLRCDPISGHDNLYWYRRVMGKEIKFLLHFVKESKQDESGMPNNRFLAERTGGTYSTLKVQPAELEDSGVYFCATGQNSYEQYFGPGTRLTVT.

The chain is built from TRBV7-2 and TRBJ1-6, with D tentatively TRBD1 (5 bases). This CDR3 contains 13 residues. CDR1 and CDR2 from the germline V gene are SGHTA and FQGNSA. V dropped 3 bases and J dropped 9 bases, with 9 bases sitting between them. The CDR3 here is CASSFEQGSPLHF. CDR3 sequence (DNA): TGTGCCAGCAGCTTTGAGCAGGGTTCACCCCTCCACTTT.

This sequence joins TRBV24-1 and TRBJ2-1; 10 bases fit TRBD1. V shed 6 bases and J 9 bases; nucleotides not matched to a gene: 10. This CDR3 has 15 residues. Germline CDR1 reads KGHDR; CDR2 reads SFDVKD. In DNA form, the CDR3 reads TGTGCCACCAGTAGCGACAGGGGGCATAATGGTGAGCAGTTCTTC. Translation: CATSSDRGHNGEQFF.

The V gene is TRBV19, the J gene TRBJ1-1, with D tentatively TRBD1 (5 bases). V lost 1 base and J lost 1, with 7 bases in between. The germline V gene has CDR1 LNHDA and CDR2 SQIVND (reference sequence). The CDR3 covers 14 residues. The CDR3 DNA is TGTGCCAGTAGTATAGGCGGGGGGAACACTGAAGCTTTCTTT. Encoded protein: CASSIGGGNTEAFF.

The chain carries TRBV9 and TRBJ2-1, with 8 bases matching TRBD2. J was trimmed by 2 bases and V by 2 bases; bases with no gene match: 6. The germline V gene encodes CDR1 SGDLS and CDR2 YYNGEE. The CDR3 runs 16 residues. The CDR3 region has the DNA TGTGCCAGCAGCGTCAGCGGGAGAGGGACCTACAATGAGCAGTTCTTC. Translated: CASSVSGRGTYNEQFF.

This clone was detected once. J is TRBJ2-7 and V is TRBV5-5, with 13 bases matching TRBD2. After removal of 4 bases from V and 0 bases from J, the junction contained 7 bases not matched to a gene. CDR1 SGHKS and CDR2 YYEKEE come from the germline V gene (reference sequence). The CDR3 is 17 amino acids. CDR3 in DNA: TGTGCCAGCAGCCCGAGGACTAGCGGGAGTGTCTCCTACGAGCAGTACTTC. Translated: CASSPRTSGSVSYEQYF.

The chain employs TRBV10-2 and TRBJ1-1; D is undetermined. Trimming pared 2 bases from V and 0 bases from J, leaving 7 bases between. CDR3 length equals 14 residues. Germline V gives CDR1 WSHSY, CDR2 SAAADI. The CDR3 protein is CASSEIGMNTEAFF. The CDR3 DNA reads TGCGCCAGCAGTGAGATTGGTATGAACACTGAAGCTTTCTTT.

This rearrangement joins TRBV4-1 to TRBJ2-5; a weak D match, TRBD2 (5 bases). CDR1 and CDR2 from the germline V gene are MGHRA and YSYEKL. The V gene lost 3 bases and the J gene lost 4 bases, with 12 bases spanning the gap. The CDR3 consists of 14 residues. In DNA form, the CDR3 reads TGCGCCAGCAGCCATTCCCGAGGAGGAGAGACCCAGTACTTC. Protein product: CASSHSRGGETQYF.

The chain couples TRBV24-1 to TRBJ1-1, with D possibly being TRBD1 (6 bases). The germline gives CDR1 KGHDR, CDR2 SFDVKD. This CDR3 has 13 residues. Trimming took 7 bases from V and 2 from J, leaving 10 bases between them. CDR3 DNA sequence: TGTGCCACCAGGGACAGCCATAACACTGAAGCTTTCTTT. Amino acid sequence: CATRDSHNTEAFF.

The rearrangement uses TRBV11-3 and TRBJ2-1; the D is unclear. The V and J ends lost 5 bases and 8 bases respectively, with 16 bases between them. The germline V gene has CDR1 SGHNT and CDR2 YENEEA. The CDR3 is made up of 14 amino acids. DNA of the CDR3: TGTGCCAGCAGCCACTCCGTTGAAGGCGATGAGCAGTTCTTC. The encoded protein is CASSHSVEGDEQFF.

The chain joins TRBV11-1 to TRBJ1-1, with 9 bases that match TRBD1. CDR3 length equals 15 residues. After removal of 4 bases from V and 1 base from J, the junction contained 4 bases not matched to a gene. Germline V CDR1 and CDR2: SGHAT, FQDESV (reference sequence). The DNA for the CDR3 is TGTGCCAGCAGCTACAGGGGGCTGGGGAACACTGAAGCTTTCTTT. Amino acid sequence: CASSYRGLGNTEAFF.